The rows below give T cell receptor beta chains drawn from one sample of a study of T cells in Graves' hyperthyroidism and ophthalmopathy. Using its own MiXCR run on the multiplex PCR reads, TCRdb lists one record per CDR3 protein. The profile shows hundreds of thousands of distinct CDR3 sequences, about an eighth of them singletons. The sample comprised blood. These TCRs come from a middle-aged woman with Graves' ophthalmopathy. CDR3s include the opening cysteine and the closing phenylalanine or tryptophan. The D gene is left open where the match is weak. Expanded clones get a size class; other rows say once, few or many, or leave the size out.

D | J | size | V | CDR3 | DNA
NA | TRBJ1-5 | many | TRBV6-5 | CASSYSGVGSNQPQHF | TGTGCCAGCAGTTACTCGGGCGTTGGTAGCAATCAGCCCCAGCATTTT
TRBD2 | TRBJ2-7 | many | TRBV20-1 | CSAIMTSGLYEQYF | TGCAGTGCGATAATGACTAGCGGGTTATACGAGCAGTACTTC
NA | TRBJ1-1 | NA | TRBV11-3 | CASKGDGNTEAFF | TGTGCCAGCAAGGGGGACGGGAACACTGAAGCTTTCTTT
NA | TRBJ1-5 | many | TRBV28 | CASSLAQGQPQHF | TGTGCCAGCAGTTTAGCTCAGGGCCAGCCCCAGCATTTT
NA | TRBJ2-5 | many | TRBV7-9 | CASSLEVQETQYF | TGTGCCAGCAGCTTAGAGGTCCAAGAGACCCAGTACTTC
NA | TRBJ2-2 | few | TRBV7-2 | CASSLDSLYGELFF | TGTGCCAGCAGCTTGGACAGTTTATATGGGGAGCTGTTTTTT
NA | TRBJ1-3 | NA | TRBV4-1 | CASSQDDGNTIYF | TGCGCCAGCAGCCAAGACGACGGAAACACCATATATTTT
NA | TRBJ1-4 | NA | TRBV30 | CAWSLTGGEKLFF | TGTGCCTGGAGTTTAACCGGTGGTGAAAAACTGTTTTTT
TRBD1 | TRBJ2-7 | NA | TRBV5-1 | CASSSSLRTGGISIYEQYF | TGCGCCAGCAGCTCCTCACTACGGACAGGGGGCATTTCTATCTACGAGCAGTACTTC
TRBD1 | TRBJ1-5 | few | TRBV3-1 | CASSQGQNNQPQHF | TGTGCCAGCAGCCAGGGACAGAATAATCAGCCCCAGCATTTT
NA | TRBJ1-4 | few | TRBV7-9 | CASSLRGNEKLFF | TGTGCCAGCAGCTTAAGAGGAAATGAAAAACTGTTTTTT
NA | TRBJ2-5 | NA | TRBV4-1 | CASSLNSGGRETQYF | TGCGCCAGCAGCCTAAACTCAGGGGGGCGAGAGACCCAGTACTTC
NA | TRBJ2-2 | many | TRBV24-1 | CATSDFRDTGELFF | TGTGCCACCAGTGATTTCCGAGACACCGGGGAGCTGTTTTTT
NA | TRBJ2-7 | NA | TRBV18 | CASSPASGHDTYEQYF | TGTGCCAGCTCTCCGGCGTCGGGACACGACACTTACGAGCAGTACTTC
NA | TRBJ1-2 | NA | TRBV4-2 | CASSRDTSNYGYTF | TGTGCCAGCAGCCGGGACACTTCTAACTATGGCTACACCTTC
TRBD1 | TRBJ1-2 | many | TRBV7-9 | CASSLSGGNYGYTF | TGTGCCAGCAGCTTATCAGGGGGCAACTATGGCTACACCTTC
NA | TRBJ2-3 | many | TRBV19 | CASSIMGSWAPSTDTQYF | TGTGCCAGTAGTATCATGGGATCCTGGGCCCCTAGCACAGATACGCAGTATTTT
NA | TRBJ1-1 | few | TRBV6-2/TRBV6-3 | CASSYGRGAFF | TGTGCCAGCAGTTACGGAAGGGGAGCTTTCTTT
TRBD2 | TRBJ2-1 | NA | TRBV7-3 | CASSLTRTSGRGNEQFF | TGTGCCAGCAGCTTAACTCGCACTAGCGGGAGGGGGAATGAGCAGTTCTTC